The TCR beta chain described here comes from a study of cytomegalovirus exposure and HLA in healthy donors. At the level of the study: Falling in the Caucasian-associated ancestry cluster were 81% of approximately 400 genotyped donors.

Trimming pared 4 bases from V and 5 bases from J, leaving 18 bases between. The CDR3 covers 15 residues. Germline V gene data show CDR1 as SGHRS and CDR2 as YFSETQ. Researchers ran the PCR with 60 Vbeta and 13 Jbeta primers. Profiling relied on immunoSEQ multiplex PCR, and the TCRdb table lists in-frame clones only, not all of them. The table includes roughly 150,000 clones, 81% detected once. This chain uses TRBV5-1 with TRBJ2-5; weak D call: TRBD1 (5 bases). Source material: PBMCs. This clonotype was sampled from a woman aged 18 to 35 in good health and CMV-seronegative. The CDR3 DNA is TGCGCCAGCAGCCCGCATGAAGGGGCGCGGGAGACCCAGTACTTC. Its protein product is CASSPHEGARETQYF. Complete variable domain (other parts from reference TRBV5-1 and TRBJ2-5): KAGVTQTPRYLIKTRGQQVTLSCSPISGHRSVSWYQQTPGQGLQFLFEYFSETQRNKGNFPGRFSGRQFSNSRSEMNVSTLELGDSALYLCASSPHEGARETQYFGPGTRLLVL.